This TCR beta chain was identified during a study of a mutant IDH1 vaccine in newly diagnosed glioma. Study context: The treated group averaged 40.4 years old and was around 60% male, about 40% female. Patients' prior therapy spanned radiotherapy, temozolomide, or both; most underwent both. Study-wide points: Patients mounted vaccine-induced immune responses in 90% to 95% of cases.

The method was immunoSEQ multiplex PCR; TCRdb's version includes in-frame clones alone and lacks a portion of them. The sample has approximately 70,000 clones; 79% are singletons. Noted time point: baseline, week 1 (first vaccination visit). Indicated treatment: pre-vaccination baseline after standard-of-care therapy. There were new WHO grade 3 or 4 astrocytomas in the donors, and these were IDH1-mutant and ATRX-lost. In regard to this clone: The antigen is undetermined.

Germline V gene sequence: CDR1 MNHEY, CDR2 SMNVEV (reference sequence). CDR3 length: 14 residues. Trimming took off 2 bases at V and 2 bases at J, with 8 bases between the two ends. The receptor was derived from a man aged 45-65 years with glioma. The sequences come from PBMCs, collected from a glioma patient treated with radiotherapy, temozolomide or both. J is TRBJ2-3 and V is TRBV27, with D possibly being TRBD2 (5 bases). CDR3 region: CASSLERFTDTQYF. The DNA for the CDR3 is TGTGCCAGCAGTTTAGAGCGGTTCACAGATACGCAGTATTTT.